The 15 T cell receptor beta chains given below trace back to one sample, sequenced in a study of blood T cell repertoires in COVID-19. Here immunoSEQ multiplex PCR was the method, and the copy in TCRdb shows in-frame clones only, minus some. The sample holds about 19,000 clones, roughly 88% seen once. The material sequenced was peripheral blood. The receptor source for this set is a human donor in a cohort sampled during active COVID-19.

This CDR3 is CASSSGQGGETQYF. In DNA form, the CDR3 reads TGCGCCAGCAGCTCCGGACAGGGTGGGGAGACCCAGTACTTC. The chain is built from TRBV5-1 and TRBJ2-5; 8 bases map to TRBD1. There are 14 residues in the CDR3. The ends lost 3 bases at V and 5 bases at J; junction bases unmatched: 6. Germline values: CDR1 SGHRS, CDR2 YFSETQ.

The count of this clone is one. This CDR3 reads CASSRVQGTYNEQFF. The CDR3 region has the DNA TGTGCCAGTAGTAGGGTCCAGGGTACCTACAATGAGCAGTTCTTC. The V call is TRBV19, the J call TRBJ2-1; D may be TRBD1 (5 bases). The CDR3 runs to 15 residues. The germline gives CDR1 LNHDA, CDR2 SQIVND (reference sequence). Trimming took 4 bases from V and 2 from J, leaving 12 bases between them. The whole variable domain, remainder taken from reference TRBV19 and TRBJ2-1, is DGGITQSPKYLFRKEGQNVTLSCEQNLNHDAMYWYRQDPGQGLRLIYYSQIVNDFQKGDIAEGYSVSREKKESFPLTVTSAQKNPTAFYLCASSRVQGTYNEQFFGPGTRLTVL.

The chain joins TRBV3-1 (or the pseudogene TRBV3-2) to TRBJ1-5, with a tentative D call TRBD1 (5 bases). The CDR3 is made up of 14 amino acids. V dropped 4 bases and J dropped 6 bases, with 13 bases sitting between them. Germline CDR1 is LGHDT and CDR2 is YNNKEL (reference sequence). This CDR3 is CASSLSGQGQPQHF. As DNA, the CDR3 is TGTGCCAGCAGCCTTTCTGGGCAGGGTCAGCCCCAGCATTTT.

This rearrangement joins TRBV7-2 to TRBJ1-6; 7 nucleotides agree with TRBD1. V lost 4 bases to trimming and J lost 9 bases; unmatched junction nucleotides: 6. The CDR3 sequence is 14 residues long. Germline loops: CDR1 SGHTA, CDR2 FQGNSA. CDR3 nucleotide sequence: TGTGCCAGCAGCTCGACAGGGTCTCTTTCACCCCTCCACTTT. This translates into CASSSTGSLSPLHF.

The chain employs TRBV7-2 and TRBJ1-2; D gene unclear. This CDR3 is built from 13 residues. Germline CDR1 reads SGHTA; CDR2 reads FQGNSA. The germline V and J ends were trimmed by 4 bases and 7 bases, with 13 bases remaining between them. The chain's CDR3 is CASSSSLSVGYTF. In nucleotides, the CDR3 is TGTGCCAGCAGCTCATCACTCTCCGTTGGCTACACCTTC.

The chain is built from TRBV28 and TRBJ2-3; 8 bases are a match to TRBD2. The V gene's germline CDR1 is MDHEN and CDR2 SYDVKM. V trimming: 7 bases; J trimming: 1 base; junction bases outside the gene matches: 7. The CDR3 runs 15 residues. The CDR3 reads CASNSAGVGTDTQYF. The DNA for the CDR3 is TGTGCCAGCAATTCAGCGGGAGTTGGCACAGATACGCAGTATTTT.

V and J are TRBV27 and TRBJ2-1; 13 nucleotides align to TRBD2. The V segment lost 4 bases and the J segment 8 bases; nucleotides outside the gene matches: 14. The CDR3 length is 18 residues. Germline CDR1 reads MNHEY; CDR2 reads SMNVEV (reference sequence). The CDR3 reads CASSSRPGLAGTYDEQFF. The CDR3 DNA reads TGTGCCAGCAGTTCGAGACCGGGACTAGCGGGAACTTATGATGAGCAGTTCTTC.

The chain has TRBV7-3 and TRBJ2-1; 7 bases are a match to TRBD1. The germline gives CDR1 SGHTA, CDR2 FQGTGA. The CDR3 is 16 amino acids. Unmatched junction bases numbered 13, after V lost 5 bases and J lost 6 bases. The CDR3 bases are TGTGCCAGCAGCATCGACGGGGCAGGGGGTGTCAATGAGCAGTTCTTC. This sequence encodes CASSIDGAGGVNEQFF.

The rearrangement joins TRBV6-5 to TRBJ1-3, with 9 bases lining up with TRBD1. Germline CDR1 MNHEY, CDR2 SVGAGI. The CDR3 is made up of 16 amino acids. V lost 4 bases and J lost 4; bases outside the gene matches: 8. The chain's CDR3 is CASSSTGGFSGNTIYF. CDR3 DNA: TGTGCCAGCAGTTCCACAGGGGGCTTTTCGGGAAACACCATATATTTT.

CDR3 sequence: CASSARDRVHF. CDR3 DNA: TGTGCCAGCAGCGCGAGGGACAGAGTGCATTTT. The chain uses TRBV7-9 and TRBJ1-5; TRBD1 matches at 7 bases. The germline V gene has CDR1 SEHNR and CDR2 FQNEAQ (reference sequence). The J segment lost 15 bases and the V segment lost 5 bases, leaving 7 bases of the junction unmatched. The CDR3 loop spans 11 amino acids.

This clone has a handful of counts. V usage is TRBV24-1 and J usage is TRBJ2-2, with D perhaps matching TRBD1 (6 bases). Germline V CDR1 and CDR2: KGHDR, SFDVKD. V was pared by 5 bases and J by 0 bases, with 12 bases between. This CDR3 spans 16 amino acids. The CDR3 loop is CATSAGQTANTGELFF. CDR3 bases: TGTGCCACCAGTGCAGGACAGACGGCGAACACCGGGGAGCTGTTTTTT.

This clone appeared a single time. The genes are TRBV6-5 and TRBJ1-2; D is unclear. V was cut by 6 bases and J by 5 bases, with 10 bases left in between. This CDR3 spans 12 amino acids. Germline-derived CDR1 and CDR2 are MNHEY and SVGAGI. The CDR3 loop is CASSISGYGYTF. The DNA for the CDR3 is TGTGCCAGCAGCATATCGGGGTATGGCTACACCTTC.

J is TRBJ1-2 and V is TRBV3-1 (or the pseudogene TRBV3-2), with 7 bases that match TRBD1. The germline V gene has CDR1 LGHDT and CDR2 YNNKEL (reference sequence). The trim removed 0 bases at V and 3 bases at J, leaving 13 bases unmatched. This CDR3 spans 18 amino acids. The CDR3 region has the DNA TGTGCCAGCAGCCAAGAAGTAGGGGGCAGACCCAATGACTATGGCTACACCTTC. This gives the protein CASSQEVGGRPNDYGYTF.

The rearrangement links TRBV11-2 to TRBJ2-5; 12 nucleotides align to TRBD2. J lost 4 bases, V lost 1 base, and 4 bases had no gene match. The CDR3 is 16 residues long. Looked up from germline, CDR1 is SGHAT and CDR2 is FQNNGV. The CDR3: CASSLGLAGEGETQYF. The CDR3 DNA sequence: TGTGCCAGCAGCTTAGGACTAGCGGGAGAGGGAGAGACCCAGTACTTC.

The V gene is TRBV25-1, the J gene TRBJ2-6; the D gene is possibly TRBD2 (6 bases). This CDR3 is built from 11 residues. CDR1 is MGHDK and CDR2 is SYGVNS in the germline V gene. Trimming removed 3 bases at V and 16 bases at J, with 10 bases between. As DNA, the CDR3 is TGTGCCAGCAGTGATGGTCTAGCGCTGACTTTC. This gives the protein CASSDGLALTF.